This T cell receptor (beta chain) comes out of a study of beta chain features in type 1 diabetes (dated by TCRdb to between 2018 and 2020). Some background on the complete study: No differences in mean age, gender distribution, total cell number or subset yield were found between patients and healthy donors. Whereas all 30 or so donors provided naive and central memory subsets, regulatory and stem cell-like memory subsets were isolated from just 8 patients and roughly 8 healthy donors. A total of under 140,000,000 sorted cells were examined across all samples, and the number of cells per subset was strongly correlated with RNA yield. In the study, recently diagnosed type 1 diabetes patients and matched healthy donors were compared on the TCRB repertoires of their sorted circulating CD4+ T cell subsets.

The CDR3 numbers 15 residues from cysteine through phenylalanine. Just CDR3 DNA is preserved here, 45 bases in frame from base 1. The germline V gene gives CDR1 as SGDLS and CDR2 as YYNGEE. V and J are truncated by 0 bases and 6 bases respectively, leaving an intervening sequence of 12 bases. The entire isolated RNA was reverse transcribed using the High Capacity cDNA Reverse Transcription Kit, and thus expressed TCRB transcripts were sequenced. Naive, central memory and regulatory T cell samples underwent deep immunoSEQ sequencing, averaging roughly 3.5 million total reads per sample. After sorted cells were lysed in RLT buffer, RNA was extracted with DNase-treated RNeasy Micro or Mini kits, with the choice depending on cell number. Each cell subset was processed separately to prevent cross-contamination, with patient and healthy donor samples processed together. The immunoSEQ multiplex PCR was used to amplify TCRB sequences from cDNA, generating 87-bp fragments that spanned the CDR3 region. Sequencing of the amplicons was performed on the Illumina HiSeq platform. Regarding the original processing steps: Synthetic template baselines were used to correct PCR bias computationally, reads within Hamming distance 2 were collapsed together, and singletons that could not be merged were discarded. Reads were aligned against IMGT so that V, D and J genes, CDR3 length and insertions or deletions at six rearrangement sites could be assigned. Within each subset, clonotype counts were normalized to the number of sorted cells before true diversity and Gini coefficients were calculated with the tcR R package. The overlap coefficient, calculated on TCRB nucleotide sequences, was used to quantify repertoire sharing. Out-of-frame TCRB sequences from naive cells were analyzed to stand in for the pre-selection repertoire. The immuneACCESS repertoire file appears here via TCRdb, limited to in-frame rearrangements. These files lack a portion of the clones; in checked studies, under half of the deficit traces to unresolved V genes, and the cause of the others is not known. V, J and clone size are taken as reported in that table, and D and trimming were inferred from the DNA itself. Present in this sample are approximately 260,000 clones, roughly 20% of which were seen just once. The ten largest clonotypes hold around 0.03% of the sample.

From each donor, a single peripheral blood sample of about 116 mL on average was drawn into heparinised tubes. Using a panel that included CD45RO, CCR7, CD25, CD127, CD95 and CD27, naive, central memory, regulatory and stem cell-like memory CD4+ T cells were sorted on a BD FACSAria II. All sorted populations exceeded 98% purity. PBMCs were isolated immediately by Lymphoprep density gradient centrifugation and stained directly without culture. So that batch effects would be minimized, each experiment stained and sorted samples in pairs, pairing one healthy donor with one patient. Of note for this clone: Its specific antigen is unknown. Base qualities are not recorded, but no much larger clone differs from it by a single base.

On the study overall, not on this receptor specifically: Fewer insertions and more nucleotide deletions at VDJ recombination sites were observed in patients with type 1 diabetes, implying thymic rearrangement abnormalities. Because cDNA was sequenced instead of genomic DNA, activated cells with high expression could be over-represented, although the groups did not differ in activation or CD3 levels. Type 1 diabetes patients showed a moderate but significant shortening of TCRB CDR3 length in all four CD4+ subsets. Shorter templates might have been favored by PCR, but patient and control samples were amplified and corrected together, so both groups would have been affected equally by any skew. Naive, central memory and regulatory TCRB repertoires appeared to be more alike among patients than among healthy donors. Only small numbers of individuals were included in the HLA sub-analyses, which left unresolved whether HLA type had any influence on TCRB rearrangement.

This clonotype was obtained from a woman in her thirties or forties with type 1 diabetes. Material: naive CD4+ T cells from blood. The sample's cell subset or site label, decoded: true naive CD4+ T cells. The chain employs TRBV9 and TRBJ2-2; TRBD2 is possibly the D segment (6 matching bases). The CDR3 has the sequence CASSVAPGEAGELFF. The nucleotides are TGTGCCAGCAGCGTAGCCCCGGGGGAGGCCGGGGAGCTGTTTTTT.